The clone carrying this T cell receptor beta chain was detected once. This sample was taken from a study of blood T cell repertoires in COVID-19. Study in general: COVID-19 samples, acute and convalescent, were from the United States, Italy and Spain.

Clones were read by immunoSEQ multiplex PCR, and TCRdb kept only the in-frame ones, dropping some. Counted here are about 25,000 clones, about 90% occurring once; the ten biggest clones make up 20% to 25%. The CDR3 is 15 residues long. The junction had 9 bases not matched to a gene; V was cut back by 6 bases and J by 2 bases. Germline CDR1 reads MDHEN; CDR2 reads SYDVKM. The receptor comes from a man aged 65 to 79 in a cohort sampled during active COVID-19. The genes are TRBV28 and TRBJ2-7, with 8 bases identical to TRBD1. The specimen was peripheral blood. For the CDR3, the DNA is TGTGCCAGCAGCACCTCCGGACAGGGACCCTACGAGCAGTACTTC. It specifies CASSTSGQGPYEQYF.